This T cell receptor (beta chain) was identified in a study of T-cell memory formation after mild COVID-19. General observations from the study: Proof of SARS-CoV-2 specificity was absent for the second-wave clones that crested on day 37. Clones contracting day 15 to 85 were balanced CD4/CD8; later expanders leaned CD4+. Researchers found some responding clones in pre-infection memory, a sign that cross-reactive memory joined.

Germline loops: CDR1 SGHDT, CDR2 YYEEEE. V dropped 0 bases and J dropped 0 bases, with 9 bases sitting between them. This CDR3 contains 16 residues. Turning to this clonotype: Its specificity is unknown.

TCRdb used MiXCR to reprocess the 5' RACE reads, holding one entry per CDR3 protein. The sample lists about 560,000 distinct CDR3 sequences; approximately 15% were seen once. The chain carries TRBV5-6 and TRBJ2-2; D gene unclear. Sequencing input: PBMCs or a T cell subset sorted from them (not recorded which). The source of this sequence is an adult woman who had mild COVID-19 (a few samples of this study predate the infection). Cell type and time point are not known. In DNA, the CDR3 is TGTGCCAGCAGCTTGGAATACTACGCGAACACCGGGGAGCTGTTTTTT. This encodes CASSLEYYANTGELFF.